This T cell receptor beta chain derives from a study of blood T cells in healthy people across ages. V shed 2 bases and J shed 2 bases, with 10 bases lying between them. This CDR3 comprises 14 residues. A second PCR, run for roughly 7 to 11 cycles, used a sample-barcoded 5' primer plus a J-beta primer mix. TCRdb used MiXCR to reprocess the 5' RACE reads, holding one entry per CDR3 protein. This table holds more than 900,000 distinct CDR3 sequences, just under 30% found once. The sample also formed part of further work on T cells of mothers and their children.

The receptor was isolated from a middle-aged woman in good health. Sequencing input: blood. The J gene is TRBJ2-7, the V gene TRBV12-3 or TRBV12-4, with D perhaps TRBD1 or TRBD2 (5 bases each). In DNA form, the CDR3 reads TGTGCCAGCAGTTTATGCCAGGGAGCCTACGAGCAGTACTTC. This codes for CASSLCQGAYEQYF.